The present T cell receptor (beta chain) was sequenced within a study of regulatory T cells in long-lasting Graves disease. Study overall: Graves' disease counted as persistent after over 5 years of antithyroid drugs with positive TSH receptor antibodies. Study-level findings and limits: Less diverse TCR repertoires were seen in persistent Graves' patients than in newly diagnosed ones.

With respect to this clonotype: Its antigen is undetermined. Its ends do not fully match the called genes, so a read error is possible.

Relying on iRepertoire HTBI primers and Arm-PCR of CDR3 regions, the team built TCR beta libraries. Original processing methods: The samples included 60 to 65 TRBV and more than 12 TRBJ segments. Using its own MiXCR run on the multiplex PCR reads, TCRdb lists one record per CDR3 protein. For this entry, the V and J calls and clone size follow TCRdb and not the study's own pipeline. The table records about 660,000 distinct CDR3 sequences, around 30% of them present only once. Per the germline V gene, CDR1 is MNHEY and CDR2 is SVGAGI. This CDR3 spans 15 amino acids. Time point indicated: persistent/refractory GD, antithyroid drugs over 5 years with positive TRAb. The TCR library was made from RNA extracted from PBMCs. Peripheral blood, at approximately 10 milliliters, went into EDTA tubes.

The rearrangement links TRBV6-5 to TRBJ1-2; no firm D call. The sequencing here drew on peripheral blood mononuclear cells (PBMCs), taken when the disease was refractory, from a patient treated with antithyroid drugs. The receptor's source is a female donor with Graves disease. This chain's CDR3 is CASSYSRTVNYSYTF. DNA of the CDR3: TGTGCCAGCAGTTACTCCCGGACGGTTAACTATAGCTACACCTTC.